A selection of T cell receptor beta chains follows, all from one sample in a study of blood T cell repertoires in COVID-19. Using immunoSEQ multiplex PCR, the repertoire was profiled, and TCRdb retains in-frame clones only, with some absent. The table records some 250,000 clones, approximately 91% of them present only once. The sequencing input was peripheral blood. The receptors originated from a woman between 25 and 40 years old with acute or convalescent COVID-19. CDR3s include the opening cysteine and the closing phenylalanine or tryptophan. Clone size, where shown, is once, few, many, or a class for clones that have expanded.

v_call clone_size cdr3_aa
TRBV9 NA CASSVASGAGELFF
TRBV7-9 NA CASSLGTGVDEQYF
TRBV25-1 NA CASTPSLDRGPATQYF
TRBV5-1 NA CASQLGLLANNEQFF
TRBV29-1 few CSVRPGGEKLFF
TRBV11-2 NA CASRHGGIGYTF
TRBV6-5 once CASSPLGSYEQYF
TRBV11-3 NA CASSVYANTGELFF
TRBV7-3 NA CASSRTGGGQPQHF
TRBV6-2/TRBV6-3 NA CASSGHSYEQYF
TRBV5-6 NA CASSLKPVLIGYEQYF
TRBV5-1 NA CASSLQGGTYEQYF
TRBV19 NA CASSLLNTEAFF
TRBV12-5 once CASDEGGLAGLSYNEQFF
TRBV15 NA CATSRDEEDREVDEQYF
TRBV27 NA CASRHIGGGNPDNEQFF
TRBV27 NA CASSLLGSGRSYNEQFF
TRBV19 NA CASIFSGGKDSPLHF
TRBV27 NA CASSLQGYELTNTEAFF
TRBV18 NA CASSPPSGTDTQYF
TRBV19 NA CASSIGAVKETQYF
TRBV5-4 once CASERQGAVAGYTF
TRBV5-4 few CASSLNYGRAGETQYF
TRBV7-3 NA CASSTRRAGELFF
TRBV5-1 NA CASSSRTANYGYTF
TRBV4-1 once CASSQHGTSGDYEQYF
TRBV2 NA CASRATGGKNQPQHF
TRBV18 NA CASSLTGGQGAEAFF
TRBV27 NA CASSLLGTGEEQYF
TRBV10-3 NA CATLREPSTDTQYF
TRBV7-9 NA CASSLGGTGESPLHF
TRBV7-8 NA CASSFGTYTNEQFF
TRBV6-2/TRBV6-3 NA CASSISQGAGEQYF
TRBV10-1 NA CASSEGLGLAGDEQYF
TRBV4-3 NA CASSQARQRSYGYTF
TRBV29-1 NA CSVSKLQGGEQYF
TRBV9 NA CASSVEWGGGNTIYF
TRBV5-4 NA CASSGTRGSSVYEQYF
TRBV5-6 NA CASSSMARAGDYEQFF
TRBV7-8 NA CASRPLLGVYEQFF
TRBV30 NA CAWSQGRDQPQHF
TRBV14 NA CASRRGGKAAPEQFF
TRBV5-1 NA CASSLVEGANGNTIYF
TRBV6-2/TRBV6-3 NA CASSYSKQGDSGANVLTF
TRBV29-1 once CSVGFGMGTGELFF
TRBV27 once CASSRWGDSQETQYF
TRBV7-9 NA CASSLGTGYQETQYF
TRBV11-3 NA CASSSFTSGSRNEQFF
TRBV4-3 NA CASSQRREFSTDTQYF